The clone carrying this T cell receptor (beta chain) occurred many times. Its antigen is still unknown. These data belong to a study of response to subunit inactivated influenza vaccine. Findings of the study overall: Few additional T cells are recruited per seasonal influenza vaccination, authors suggested.

This CDR3 region has 12 residues. Trimming left V 0 bases short and J 5 bases short, with 3 bases between. Germline V CDR1 and CDR2: SGHRS, YFSETQ. TCRdb fed the RT-PCR reads into MiXCR, producing one record per CDR3 protein. The data contain 800,000 to 1,000,000 distinct CDR3 sequences, around 20% of them singletons. The sample was PBMCs from blood, taken more than 4 days after vaccination. The genes are TRBV5-1 and TRBJ2-1, with D unclear. The clonotype comes from a man aged 50-59 years who received an inactivated influenza vaccine. This CDR3 is CASSLADNEQFF. The CDR3 nucleotides read TGCGCCAGCAGCTTGGCCGACAATGAGCAGTTCTTC.